Presented here are 21 T cell receptor beta chains from one specimen sequenced in a study of T cell repertoires and leukemia-associated antigens. One entry per CDR3 protein results from TCRdb running MiXCR on the 5' RACE reads. The table has over 10,000 distinct CDR3 sequences, under 50% seen once. No antigens are known for them. Sequenced sample: CD3+ T cells sorted from blood and cultured. Receptor source: a female donor in good health.

This clonotype was recorded a few times. The V and J genes are TRBV5-1 and TRBJ2-1, with TRBD2 as a possible D gene (5 bases). The germline V gene has CDR1 SGHRS and CDR2 YFSETQ. V lost 1 base and J 0 bases, leaving 14 bases between the germline ends. The length of the CDR3 is 17 residues. The CDR3 region is CASSLLSRGSSYNEQFF. CDR3 DNA sequence: TGCGCCAGCAGCTTGTTGAGTCGGGGAAGCTCCTACAATGAGCAGTTCTTC.

This clonotype was found many times. The chain is built from TRBV10-3 and TRBJ1-5; D is undetermined. Trimming took 6 bases from V and 5 from J, leaving 8 bases between them. This CDR3 has 12 residues. CDR1 is ENHRY and CDR2 is SYGVKD in the germline V gene. CDR3 residues: CAISPSDQPQHF. For the CDR3, the DNA is TGTGCCATCAGCCCGTCGGATCAGCCCCAGCATTTT.

This clonotype is labeled as medium-sized (0.01 to 0.1%). The V and J genes are TRBV28 and TRBJ2-7, with a possible D match to TRBD2 (6 bases). The CDR3 extends over 15 amino acids. Germline V gene sequence: CDR1 MDHEN, CDR2 SYDVKM. Between the trimmed V and J ends, which lost 3 bases and 6 bases, there was a span of 18 bases. CDR3: CASSLGGAGTLEQYF. CDR3 bases: TGTGCCAGCAGTTTGGGGGGAGCGGGCACCCTCGAGCAGTACTTC.

The chain joins TRBV9 to TRBJ2-1; 7 nucleotides agree with TRBD2. V lost 1 base and J lost 8; bases outside the gene matches: 6. The CDR3 is 14 amino acids. CDR1 SGDLS and CDR2 YYNGEE come from the germline V gene. CDR3 nucleotide sequence: TGTGCCAGCAGCGTACTAGCGGAGGCCCATGAGCAGTTCTTC. Amino acid sequence: CASSVLAEAHEQFF.

This clonotype was recorded many times. V and J are TRBV7-9 and TRBJ2-2, with D maybe TRBD1 (5 bases). CDR1 is SEHNR and CDR2 is FQNEAQ in the germline V gene (reference sequence). The CDR3 contains 14 residues. V gave up 5 bases and J gave up 3 bases, with 10 bases separating them. Here the CDR3 DNA reads TGTGCCAGCAGCATCGACAGTTACACCGGGGAGCTGTTTTTT. Amino acids: CASSIDSYTGELFF.

Comment on this clonotype: An end of the junction differs from the germline gene, which may be a read error. The rearrangement uses TRBV5-6 and TRBJ1-1; possibly TRBD1 for D (5 bases). The CDR3 is 14 residues long. Germline values: CDR1 SGHDT, CDR2 YYEEEE. In DNA form, the CDR3 reads TGTGCCGGCAGTTTAAGGTTAGGGGCAGCCGAAGATTTCTTT. Translating gives CAGSLRLGAAEDFF.

In its sample, this clonotype is medium-sized. The genes are TRBV20-1 and TRBJ2-7; TRBD2 matches 7 bases. The CDR3 sequence is 13 residues long. Germline V gene data show CDR1 as DFQATT and CDR2 as SNEGSKA (reference sequence). Trimming cost V 6 bases and J 7 bases; bases outside gene matches: 12. The CDR3 sequence: CSAETAGAGEQYF. The CDR3 nucleotides are TGCAGTGCCGAGACGGCGGGAGCAGGGGAGCAGTACTTC.

This clonotype was detected many times. This chain links TRBV18 with TRBJ2-3; D tentatively fits TRBD1 or TRBD2 (5 bases each). There are 13 residues in the CDR3. V was shortened by 4 bases and J by 3 bases, with 8 bases between the two germline ends. From germline, CDR1 is KGHSH and CDR2 LQKENI. The CDR3 sequence is CASSRDRTDTQYF. The CDR3 bases are TGTGCCAGCTCACGGGACCGAACAGATACGCAGTATTTT.

The gene calls are TRBV12-3 or TRBV12-4 and TRBJ2-3; 8 bases fit TRBD2. Trimming at V came to 6 bases and at J to 3 bases, leaving 8 bases not matched to a gene. The CDR3 runs to 15 residues. This CDR3 is CASSSGLAGTDTQYF. CDR3 sequence (DNA): TGTGCCAGCAGCTCCGGTTTAGCGGGGACAGATACGCAGTATTTT.

V is TRBV24-1 and J is TRBJ2-2; D is undetermined. Trimming removed 7 bases from V and 3 bases from J, with 11 bases in between. There are 14 residues in the CDR3. The V gene's germline CDR1 is KGHDR and CDR2 SFDVKD. CDR3 residues: CATSPTRDTGELFF. The CDR3 DNA is TGTGCCACCAGCCCTACCCGAGACACCGGGGAGCTGTTTTTT.

This chain connects TRBV20-1 to TRBJ2-7; D uncertain. CDR1 and CDR2 from the germline V gene are DFQATT and SNEGSKA (reference sequence). The V gene lost 6 bases and the J gene lost 2 bases, with 17 bases spanning the gap. This CDR3 has 14 amino acids. The CDR3 here is CSAIGDGVTYEQYF. The CDR3 nucleotides are TGCAGTGCAATTGGGGATGGGGTAACCTACGAGCAGTACTTC.

Worth noting for this clonotype: A much larger clone differs from this one at a single base, so this may be a read error. The rearrangement joins TRBV7-3 to TRBJ2-5; weak D call: TRBD1 (5 bases). Trimming stripped 5 bases from V and 7 bases from J, with 14 bases between. Germline CDR1 reads SGHTA; CDR2 reads FQGTGA. The CDR3 runs 13 residues. The CDR3 DNA reads TGTGCCAGCAGCCAAGGGGCCTCAGGGACCCAGTACTTC. Translation gives CASSQGASGTQYF.

DNA for the CDR3: TGCGCCAGCAGCCGGGACAGGGAAGAGACCCAGTACTTC. It is translated as CASSRDREETQYF. V usage is TRBV5-1 and J usage is TRBJ2-5; the match to TRBD1 covers 9 bases. The CDR3 totals 13 residues. V was pared by 4 bases and J by 3 bases, with 1 base of the junction left unmatched. Germline values: CDR1 SGHRS, CDR2 YFSETQ. Full variable domain (rest looked up from reference TRBV5-1 and TRBJ2-5): KAGVTQTPRYLIKTRGQQVTLSCSPISGHRSVSWYQQTPGQGLQFLFEYFSETQRNKGNFPGRFSGRQFSNSRSEMNVSTLELGDSALYLCASSRDREETQYFGPGTRLLVL.

The rearrangement joins TRBV6-5 to TRBJ2-3; possibly TRBD2 for D (5 bases). The CDR3 is 15 residues long. Looked up from germline, CDR1 is MNHEY and CDR2 is SVGAGI. Trimming took off 4 bases at V and 7 bases at J, with 18 bases between the two ends. The CDR3 coding sequence is TGTGCCAGCAGTTCCCCTCGGGGTCAAGGATATACGCAGTATTTT. Protein product: CASSSPRGQGYTQYF.

The V call is TRBV20-1, the J call TRBJ2-7; TRBD2 matches 9 bases. Germline values: CDR1 DFQATT, CDR2 SNEGSKA (reference sequence). Trimming took 4 bases from V and 3 from J; bases not matched to a gene: 13. The CDR3 consists of 16 residues. The CDR3 DNA reads as TGCAGTGCTACCGACCCCGGCGGGAGGGCCCTCTACGAGCAGTACTTC. Translation: CSATDPGGRALYEQYF.

Only a few counts were recorded for this clonotype. The chain uses TRBV13 and TRBJ1-5, with D tentatively TRBD1 (5 bases). This CDR3 contains 12 residues. V was trimmed by 5 bases and J by 6 bases, leaving 8 bases between them. From germline, CDR1 is PRHDT and CDR2 FYEKMQ (reference sequence). CDR3 region: CASSERGQPQHF. The CDR3 DNA reads TGTGCCAGCAGCGAGAGGGGTCAGCCCCAGCATTTT.

The chain joins TRBV7-6 to TRBJ2-7; D possibly corresponds to TRBD2 (6 bases). Looked up from germline, CDR1 is SGHVS and CDR2 is FNYEAQ. The V end was cut by 8 bases, the J end by 1 base, with 12 bases between. The CDR3 loop spans 13 amino acids. CDR3 coding DNA: TGTGCCAGCGGCTCGGGAGTTTCCTACGAGCAGTACTTC. Translated: CASGSGVSYEQYF. Full variable domain (remainder filled in from reference TRBV7-6 and TRBJ2-7): GAGVSQSPRYKVTKRGQDVALRCDPISGHVSLYWYRQALGQGPEFLTYFNYEAQQDKSGLPNDRFSAERPEGSISTLTIQRTEQRDSAMYRCASGSGVSYEQYFGPGTRLTVT.

V is TRBV7-3 and J is TRBJ2-1, with 9 bases that match TRBD2. J gave up 6 bases and V 5 bases, and 8 bases lay outside the gene matches. The CDR3 has 15 amino acids. Germline-derived CDR1 and CDR2 are SGHTA and FQGTGA. This CDR3 is CASSLGLAPGNEQFF. For the CDR3, the DNA is TGTGCCAGCAGCCTCGGACTAGCGCCAGGCAATGAGCAGTTCTTC.

The chain recombines TRBV29-1 with TRBJ2-1; TRBD1 might be the D (6 bases). This CDR3 contains 12 residues. The V end was cut by 4 bases, the J end by 7 bases, with 11 bases between. Germline values: CDR1 SQVTM, CDR2 ANQGSEA. The CDR3 reads CSVVWGPNEQFF. The CDR3 DNA reads TGCAGCGTTGTTTGGGGGCCAAATGAGCAGTTCTTC.

The chain has TRBV15 and TRBJ2-5; D call uncertain. CDR1 LNHNV and CDR2 YYDKDF come from the germline V gene (reference sequence). The CDR3 loop spans 14 amino acids. V lost 0 bases and J 6 bases, leaving 11 bases between the germline ends. In DNA form, the CDR3 reads TGTGCCACCAGCAGAGATCAAGGGTTGAAGACCCAGTACTTC. Protein product: CATSRDQGLKTQYF.

This chain links TRBV7-3 with TRBJ1-2; 8 bases align to TRBD1. The CDR3 covers 15 residues. V lost 5 bases and J lost 4; bases outside the gene matches: 9. Germline V lookup: CDR1 SGHTA, CDR2 FQGTGA. The CDR3 reads CASSPRQGMAYGYTF. The CDR3 nucleotides are TGTGCCAGCAGCCCGAGACAGGGGATGGCCTATGGCTACACCTTC.